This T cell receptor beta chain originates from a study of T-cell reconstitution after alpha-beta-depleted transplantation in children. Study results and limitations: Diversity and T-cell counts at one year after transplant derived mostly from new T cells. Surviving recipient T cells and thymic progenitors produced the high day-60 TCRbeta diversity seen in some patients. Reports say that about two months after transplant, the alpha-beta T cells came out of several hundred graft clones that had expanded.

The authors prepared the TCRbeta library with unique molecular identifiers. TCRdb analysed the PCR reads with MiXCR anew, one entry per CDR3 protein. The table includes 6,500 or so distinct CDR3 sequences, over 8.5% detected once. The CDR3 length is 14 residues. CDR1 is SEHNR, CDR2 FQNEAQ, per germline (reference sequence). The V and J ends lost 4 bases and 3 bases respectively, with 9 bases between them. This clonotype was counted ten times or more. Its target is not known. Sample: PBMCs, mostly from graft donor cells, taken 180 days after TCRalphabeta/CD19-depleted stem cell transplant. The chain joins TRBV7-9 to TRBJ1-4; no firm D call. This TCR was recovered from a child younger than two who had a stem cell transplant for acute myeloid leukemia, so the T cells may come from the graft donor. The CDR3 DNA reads TGTGCCAGCAGCTCATACGGACCTAATGAAAAACTGTTTTTT. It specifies CASSSYGPNEKLFF.